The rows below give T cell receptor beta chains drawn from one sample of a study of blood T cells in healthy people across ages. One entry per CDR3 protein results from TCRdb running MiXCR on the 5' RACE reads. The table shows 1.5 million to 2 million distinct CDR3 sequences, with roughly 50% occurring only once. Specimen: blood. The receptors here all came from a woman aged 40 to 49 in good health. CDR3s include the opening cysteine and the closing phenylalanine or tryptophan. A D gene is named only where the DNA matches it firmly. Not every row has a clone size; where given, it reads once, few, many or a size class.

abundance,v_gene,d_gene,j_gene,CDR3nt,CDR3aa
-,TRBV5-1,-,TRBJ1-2,TGCACCAGCAGCGATCCTCGTGGCTACACCTTC,CTSSDPRGYTF
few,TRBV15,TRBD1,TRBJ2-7,TGTGCCACCAGCAGAGGTTCGGGACAGGGGAACGAGCAGTACTTC,CATSRGSGQGNEQYF
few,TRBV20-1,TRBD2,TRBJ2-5,TGCAGTGCTAGAGACTACGGACTAGCGGGGGAGACCCAGTACTTC,CSARDYGLAGETQYF
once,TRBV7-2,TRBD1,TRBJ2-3,TGTGCCAGCAGTTCCAGGTCAGACAGGGGGTTCACAGATACGCAGTATTTT,CASSSRSDRGFTDTQYF
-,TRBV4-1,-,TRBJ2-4,TGCGCCAGCAGCCAAGGCCCCGGGGTTGGGGTAGCCAAAAACATTCAGTACTTC,CASSQGPGVGVAKNIQYF
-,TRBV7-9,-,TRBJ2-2,TGTGCCAGAAAGGGGCCGACTGGGGAGCTGTTTTTT,CARKGPTGELFF
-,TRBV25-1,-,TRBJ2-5,TGTGCCAGCAGTGAATTTAAGGAGTTGGAGACCCAGTACTTC,CASSEFKELETQYF
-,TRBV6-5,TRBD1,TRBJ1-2,TGTACCAGCAGTTACGCGGACAGGGTCGGAGTCTACACCTTC,CTSSYADRVGVYTF
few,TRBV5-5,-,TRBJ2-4,TGTGCCAGCAGCCTGAGTCATGACAGGGCCAAAAACATTCAGTACTTC,CASSLSHDRAKNIQYF
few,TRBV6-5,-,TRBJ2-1,TGTGCCAGCAGAAGGGATTTTGTTGGGTTGAATGAGCAGTTCTTC,CASRRDFVGLNEQFF
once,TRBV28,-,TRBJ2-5,TGTGCCAGCAGTCCCTCCGGCGGATCAGAGACCCAGTACTTC,CASSPSGGSETQYF
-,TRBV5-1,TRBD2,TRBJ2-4,TGCGCCAGCAGCCTGAAAGCGGGGGGTCGTTCGGAGCAGTACTTC,CASSLKAGGRSEQYF
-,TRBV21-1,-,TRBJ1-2,TGTGCCAGCAGCAAAGTCGAGACAGGCATCTTATGCTATGGCTACACCTTC,CASSKVETGILCYGYTF
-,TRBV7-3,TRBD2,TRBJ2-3,TGTGCCGGCAGCTTAAGTGACGGGGGGGTTACAGATACGCAGTATTTT,CAGSLSDGGVTDTQYF
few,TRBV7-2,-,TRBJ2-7,TGTGCCAGCAGCTTAAGGCTAAATGCGGAGCAGTACTTC,CASSLRLNAEQYF
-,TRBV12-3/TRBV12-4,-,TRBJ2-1,TGTGCCAGCAGTTCCATCAGCGACAGGACCAACAATGAGCAGTTCTTC,CASSSISDRTNNEQFF
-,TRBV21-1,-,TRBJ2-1,TGTGCCAGCAGCAAAGTCGCGGACAGCCCCTACAATGAGCAGTTCTTC,CASSKVADSPYNEQFF
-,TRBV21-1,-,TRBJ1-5,TGTGCCAGCAGACCACAGGGGTATTGTCAGCCCCAGCATTTT,CASRPQGYCQPQHF
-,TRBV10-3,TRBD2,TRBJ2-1,TGTGCCATCAGTGAGCTAAGGACCGGACTAGCGGGATATAATGAGCAGTTCTTC,CAISELRTGLAGYNEQFF
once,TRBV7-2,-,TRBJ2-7,TGTGCCAGCAGCTTAGCCCCGAATACCTACGAGCAGTACTTC,CASSLAPNTYEQYF
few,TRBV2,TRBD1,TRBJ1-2,TGTGCCAGCAGGGGACAGGGGACCTCTAACTATGGCTACACCTTC,CASRGQGTSNYGYTF
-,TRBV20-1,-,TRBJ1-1,TGCAGTGCAGTGGGATACACTGAAGCTTTCTTT,CSAVGYTEAFF
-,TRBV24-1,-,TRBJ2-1,TGTGCCACCAGTGATTGGCAGGGATCAACCTACAATGAGCAGTTCTTC,CATSDWQGSTYNEQFF
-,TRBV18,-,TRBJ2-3,TGTGCCAGCCTCACCACTTCAGGGGTCACAGATACGCAGTATTTT,CASLTTSGVTDTQYF
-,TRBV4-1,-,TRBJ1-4,TGCGCCAGCAGCCATGGGGGGCAACTTGAAAAACTGTTTTTT,CASSHGGQLEKLFF
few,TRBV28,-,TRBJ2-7,TGTGCCAGCAGTCCCCGTTTAGTGGGGCGAAACTACGAGCAGTACTTC,CASSPRLVGRNYEQYF
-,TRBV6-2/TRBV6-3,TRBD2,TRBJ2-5,TGTGCCAGCAGTTACGTGCGGGGGGAGGTTCAAGAGACCCAGTACTTC,CASSYVRGEVQETQYF
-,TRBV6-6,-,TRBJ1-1,TGTGCCAGCATCACCACTGGGGGACAAAACACTGAAGCTTTCTTT,CASITTGGQNTEAFF
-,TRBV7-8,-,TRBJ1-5,TGTGCCAGCAGCTCAGACATGACGACCAGGGGCTATCAGCCCCAGCATTTT,CASSSDMTTRGYQPQHF
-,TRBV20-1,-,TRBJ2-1,TGCAGTGCTAGGCTCTTAGCGACCAGTGAGCAGTTCTTC,CSARLLATSEQFF
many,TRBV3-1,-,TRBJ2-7,TGTGCCAGCAGCCAAGAGCCGGGATCCTACGAGCAGTACTTC,CASSQEPGSYEQYF
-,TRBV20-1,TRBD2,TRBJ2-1,TGCAGTGCTAAAGATCCTAGCGGGGGGGTAAGCTCCTACAATGAGCAGTTCTTC,CSAKDPSGGVSSYNEQFF
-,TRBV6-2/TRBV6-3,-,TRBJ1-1,TGTGCCAGCAGTTCCGTCCGGCGCGGGACTGAAGCTTTCTTT,CASSSVRRGTEAFF
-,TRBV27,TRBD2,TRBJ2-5,TGTGCCAGCAGTCGATGGACTAGCGGGGGGGTCCCGCGGACCCAGTACTTC,CASSRWTSGGVPRTQYF
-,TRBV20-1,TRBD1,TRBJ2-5,TGCCGTGCCAGGGACAGGGGATTAGAGACCCAGTACTTC,CRARDRGLETQYF
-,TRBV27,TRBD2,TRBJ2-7,TGTGCCAGCAGGACCACTAGCGGGGGTTACTACGAGCAGTACTTC,CASRTTSGGYYEQYF
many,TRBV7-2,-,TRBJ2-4,TGTGCCAGCAGCAGCGGGAACATTCAGTACTTC,CASSSGNIQYF
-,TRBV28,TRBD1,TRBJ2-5,TGTGCCAGCAGCTCAACCAGGGGGCGGGGGACCCAGTACTTC,CASSSTRGRGTQYF
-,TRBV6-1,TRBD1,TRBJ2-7,TGTGCCAGCAGTGACTACAGGGGCATTAGCTCCTACGAGCAGTACTTC,CASSDYRGISSYEQYF
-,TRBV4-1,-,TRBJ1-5,TGCGCCAGCAGCCAAGGGCCAGGGGCTCAGCCCCAGCATTTT,CASSQGPGAQPQHF
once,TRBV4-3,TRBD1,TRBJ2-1,TGCGCCAGCAGCCCGGACAGGGATTGGGTTGAGCAGTTCTTC,CASSPDRDWVEQFF
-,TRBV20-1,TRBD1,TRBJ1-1,TGCAGTGCTAGAGTGACAGGGGCCCCCGGGGGCACTGAAGCTTTCTTT,CSARVTGAPGGTEAFF
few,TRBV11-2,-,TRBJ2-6,TGTGCCAGCAGTCGGAATAACATACCTGGGGCCAACGTCCTGACTTTC,CASSRNNIPGANVLTF
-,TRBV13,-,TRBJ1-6,TGTGCCAGCAGCGGAGGGGAGCAGGGACCGAATTCACCCCTCCACTTT,CASSGGEQGPNSPLHF
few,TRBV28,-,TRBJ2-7,TGTGCCACCCAAGGGGGACCCCCTTCGGTGGAGCAGTACTTC,CATQGGPPSVEQYF
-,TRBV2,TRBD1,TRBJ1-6,TGTGCCAGCAGCGCGGGACAGGGAGACAATTCACCCCTCCACTTT,CASSAGQGDNSPLHF
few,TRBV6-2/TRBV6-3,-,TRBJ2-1,TGTGCCAGCACAGGGGGGACGACCTACAATGAGCAGTTCTTC,CASTGGTTYNEQFF
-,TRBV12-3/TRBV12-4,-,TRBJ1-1,TGTGCCAGCAGTCCCGTCTCGAACCTCAACACTGAAGCTTTCTTT,CASSPVSNLNTEAFF
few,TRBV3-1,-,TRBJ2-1,TGTGCCAGCAGCCATAGGTGGACTTACAATGAGCAGTTCTTC,CASSHRWTYNEQFF
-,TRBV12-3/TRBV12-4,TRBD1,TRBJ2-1,TGTGCCACAGGACAGGGACGGTCCGATGAGCAGTTCTTC,CATGQGRSDEQFF
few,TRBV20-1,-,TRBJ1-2,TGCAGTCCGGAGATCAAACCTAACTATGGCTACACCTTC,CSPEIKPNYGYTF
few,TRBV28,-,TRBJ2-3,TGTGCCAGCAGTTTAACAGGACTGCCAGATACGCAGTATTTT,CASSLTGLPDTQYF
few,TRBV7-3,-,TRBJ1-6,TGTGCCAGCAGCATCACAGGGAATAGGAATTCACCCCTCCACTTT,CASSITGNRNSPLHF
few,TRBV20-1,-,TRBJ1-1,TGCAGTGCTAGTATAGCGAACACTGAAGCTTTCTTT,CSASIANTEAFF
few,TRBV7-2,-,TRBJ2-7,TGTGCCAGCAGCCCCCCGGGACTTCACTACGAGCAGTACTTC,CASSPPGLHYEQYF